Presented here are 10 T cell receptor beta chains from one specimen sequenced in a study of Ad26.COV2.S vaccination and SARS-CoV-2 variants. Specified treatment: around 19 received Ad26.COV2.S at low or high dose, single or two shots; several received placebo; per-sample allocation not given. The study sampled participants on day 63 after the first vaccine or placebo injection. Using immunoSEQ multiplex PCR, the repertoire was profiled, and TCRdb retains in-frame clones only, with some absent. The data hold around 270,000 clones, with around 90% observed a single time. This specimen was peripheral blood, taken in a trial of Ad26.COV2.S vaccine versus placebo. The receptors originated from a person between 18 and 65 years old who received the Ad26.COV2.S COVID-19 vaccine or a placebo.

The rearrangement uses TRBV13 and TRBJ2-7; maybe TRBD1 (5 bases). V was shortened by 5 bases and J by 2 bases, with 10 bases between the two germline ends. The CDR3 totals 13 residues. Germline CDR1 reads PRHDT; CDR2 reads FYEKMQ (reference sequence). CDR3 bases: TGTGCCAGCAGCCCCCGACAGACCTACGAGCAGTACTTC. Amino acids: CASSPRQTYEQYF.

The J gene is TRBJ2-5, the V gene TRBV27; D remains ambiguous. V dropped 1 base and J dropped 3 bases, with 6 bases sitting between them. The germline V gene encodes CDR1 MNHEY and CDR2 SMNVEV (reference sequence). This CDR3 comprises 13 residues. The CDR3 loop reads CASSLWAEETQYF. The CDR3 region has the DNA TGTGCCAGCAGTTTATGGGCAGAAGAGACCCAGTACTTC.

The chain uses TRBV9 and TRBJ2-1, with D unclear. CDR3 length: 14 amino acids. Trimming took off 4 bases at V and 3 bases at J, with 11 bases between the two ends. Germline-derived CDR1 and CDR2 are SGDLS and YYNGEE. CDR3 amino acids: CASSPASDYNEQFF. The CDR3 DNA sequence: TGTGCCAGCAGCCCCGCGTCGGACTACAATGAGCAGTTCTTC.

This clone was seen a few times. In nucleotides, the CDR3 is TGTGCCAGCAGCTCGGGGAGGGGGAATAACAATGAGCAGTTCTTC. This codes for CASSSGRGNNNEQFF. This chain connects TRBV7-7 to TRBJ2-1; D might be TRBD2 (7 bases). V was clipped by 4 bases and J by 5 bases, with 15 bases between them. Looked up from germline, CDR1 is SSHAT and CDR2 is FNYEAQ (reference sequence). This CDR3 comprises 15 residues.

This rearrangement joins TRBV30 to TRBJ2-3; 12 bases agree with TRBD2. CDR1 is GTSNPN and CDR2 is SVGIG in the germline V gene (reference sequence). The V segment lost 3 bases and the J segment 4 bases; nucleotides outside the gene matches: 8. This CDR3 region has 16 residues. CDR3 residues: CAWRALLAGGPDTQYF. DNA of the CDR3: TGTGCCTGGAGGGCCCTTCTAGCGGGAGGGCCAGATACGCAGTATTTT.

The CDR3 bases are TGTGCCAGCAGTCAGACAGCGAACTATGGCTACACCTTC. Amino acid sequence: CASSQTANYGYTF. The genes are TRBV27 and TRBJ1-2; D is possibly TRBD1 (5 bases). CDR1 is MNHEY and CDR2 is SMNVEV in the germline V gene (reference sequence). With 5 bases removed from V and 2 bases from J, the gap between germline ends came to 9 bases. The CDR3 covers 13 residues.

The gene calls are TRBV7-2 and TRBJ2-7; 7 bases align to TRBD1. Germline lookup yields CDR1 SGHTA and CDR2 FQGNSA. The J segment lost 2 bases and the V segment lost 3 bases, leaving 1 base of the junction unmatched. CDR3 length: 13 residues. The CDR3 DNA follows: TGTGCCAGCAGCTTTGACAGGGCCTACGAGCAGTACGTC. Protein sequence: CASSFDRAYEQYV.

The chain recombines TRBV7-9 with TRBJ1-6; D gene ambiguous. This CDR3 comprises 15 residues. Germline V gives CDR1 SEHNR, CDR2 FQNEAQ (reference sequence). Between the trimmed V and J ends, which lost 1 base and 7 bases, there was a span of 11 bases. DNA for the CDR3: TGTGCCAGCAGCTTAGAGGGAACGGGGAATTCACCCCTCCACTTT. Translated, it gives CASSLEGTGNSPLHF.

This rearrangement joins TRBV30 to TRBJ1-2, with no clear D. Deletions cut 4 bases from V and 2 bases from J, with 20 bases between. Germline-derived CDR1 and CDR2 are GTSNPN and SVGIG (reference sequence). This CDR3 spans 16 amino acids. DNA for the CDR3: TGTGCCTGGATAGGTTCTATAGGTAATGCGAACTATGGCTACACCTTC. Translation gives CAWIGSIGNANYGYTF.

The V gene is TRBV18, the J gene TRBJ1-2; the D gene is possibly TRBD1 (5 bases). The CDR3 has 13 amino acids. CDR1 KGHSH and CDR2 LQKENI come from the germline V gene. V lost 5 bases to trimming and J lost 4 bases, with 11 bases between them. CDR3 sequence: CASSTGTGYGYTF. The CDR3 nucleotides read TGTGCCAGCTCAACCGGGACGGGCTATGGCTACACCTTC.